This T cell receptor beta chain stems from a study of Ad26.COV2.S vaccination and SARS-CoV-2 variants. Study information: Among those in the COV1001 Ad26.COV2.S trial arm was the donor. The authors gave Ad26.COV2.S intramuscularly, either once or twice 56 days apart.

Treatment reported: roughly 20 received Ad26.COV2.S at low or high dose, single or two shots; five or six received placebo; per-sample allocation not given. Each sample was drawn 63 days after the first injection (of vaccine or placebo). Participants' vaccine, an Ad26 vector, delivered Wuhan-strain SARS-CoV-2 spike. Sequencing used immunoSEQ multiplex PCR; TCRdb keeps in-frame clones, though not all of them. Among 350,000 to 500,000 clones listed, 80% to 95% were seen once. The receptor's source is a person between 18 and 65 years old who received the Ad26.COV2.S COVID-19 vaccine or a placebo. The input for sequencing was peripheral blood, taken in a trial of Ad26.COV2.S vaccine versus placebo.

The CDR3 DNA sequence: TGTGCCAGCAGCCATTGGGGGACTAGCGGCACAGATACGCAGTATTTT. It codes for CASSHWGTSGTDTQYF. V and J are TRBV3-1 (or the pseudogene TRBV3-2) and TRBJ2-3; TRBD2 matches at 10 bases. The J segment lost 1 base and the V segment lost 3 bases, leaving 4 bases of the junction unmatched. The CDR3 has 16 residues. Germline V lookup: CDR1 LGHDT, CDR2 YNNKEL (reference sequence).